This T cell receptor beta chain was captured in a study of naive and memory T cell subsets. General study points: Especially in CD8 cells, naive repertoires contained a few larger clonotypes, possibly CD45RA-re-expressing memory cells.

Two oligonucleotides, mixed equimolar, formed the beta constant-region primer covering TRBC1 and TRBC2. The ligated cDNA underwent four PCR rounds using SP2 and nested alpha and beta constant-region primers. MiXCR, run by TCRdb on the UMI-ligation and nested PCR reads, gives a single entry per CDR3 protein. Of roughly 100,000 distinct CDR3 sequences listed, 13% to 15% are singletons. This clonotype was picked up a small number of times. Antigen: not known. Germline-derived CDR1 and CDR2 are SQVTM and ANQGSEA. The CDR3 sequence is 14 residues long. The V and J ends lost 6 bases and 0 bases respectively, with 12 bases between them.

The sequenced sample was naive CD8+ T cells from blood. The clonotype was recovered from a human donor in good health. The gene calls are TRBV29-1 and TRBJ1-3; D is unclear. The DNA of the CDR3 is TGCAGCGTGAATGACGCAGACTCTGGAAACACCATATATTTT. Protein product: CSVNDADSGNTIYF.